The 16 T cell receptor beta chains below come from one sample, sequenced in a study of cytotoxic CD8 clonotypes in ibrutinib-treated CLL (dated by TCRdb to the early 2020s). Receptors were amplified or captured by the immunoSEQ multiplex PCR assay. TCRdb stores this immuneACCESS table with in-frame sequences only. Part of the clones is absent; in the studies checked, under half of the shortfall reflects unresolved V genes, and no reason is known for the rest. Here the sample has 110,000 to 150,000 clones; 70% to 85% occur a single time. The ten biggest clones cover about 29% of the sample. Reading the label with the study, this specimen's time point is: more than 10 months on ibrutinib. The material sequenced was PBMCs, taken after 12 months of ibrutinib treatment. The receptor source for this set is a human donor with chronic lymphocytic leukemia.

This clone was detected only once. The chain uses TRBV30 and TRBJ2-5; D is possibly TRBD2 (5 bases). V was clipped by 7 bases and J by 1 base, with 16 bases between them. The V gene's germline CDR1 is GTSNPN and CDR2 SVGIG (reference sequence). The CDR3 extends over 14 amino acids. The CDR3 coding sequence is TGTGCCTTTAATCGGCCGGGGAGCCAAGAGACCCAGTACTTC. Its translation is CAFNRPGSQETQYF.

V and J are TRBV19 and TRBJ1-1; the D is unclear. Per germline, CDR1 LNHDA and CDR2 SQIVND (reference sequence). The ends were cut back, 10 bases at V and 0 bases at J, with 18 bases in the middle. This CDR3 is 15 amino acids long. In DNA, the CDR3 is TGTGCCACCCAACCCACCAGAGAGGTGAACACTGAAGCTTTCTTT. As protein: CATQPTREVNTEAFF.

The chain links TRBV13 to TRBJ2-2; possibly TRBD1 for D (5 bases). Germline loops: CDR1 PRHDT, CDR2 FYEKMQ (reference sequence). The CDR3 loop spans 17 amino acids. V lost 5 bases, J lost 0 bases, and 16 bases lay in between. The CDR3 DNA reads TGTGCCAGCAGCGGGGCGGTATTGTATGCGAACACCGGGGAGCTGTTTTTT. Translating it yields CASSGAVLYANTGELFF.

The rearrangement links TRBV9 to TRBJ2-1; D not resolved. The CDR3 loop spans 16 amino acids. V dropped 0 bases and J dropped 4 bases, with 14 bases sitting between them. Germline V gene data show CDR1 as SGDLS and CDR2 as YYNGEE. The CDR3 spells CASSVALQPIYNEQFF. The CDR3 bases are TGTGCCAGCAGCGTAGCTCTCCAACCTATTTACAATGAGCAGTTCTTC.

V usage is TRBV6-5 and J usage is TRBJ1-6; 9 bases are a match to TRBD1. V lost 2 bases to trimming and J lost 8 bases; unmatched junction nucleotides: 1. Germline V lookup: CDR1 MNHEY, CDR2 SVGAGI. The CDR3 runs to 14 residues. The CDR3 region has the DNA TGTGCCAGCAGTTACGGGGACAGGGATTCACCCCTCCACTTT. Translating gives CASSYGDRDSPLHF.

The chain uses TRBV5-5 and TRBJ2-7; possibly TRBD2 for D (6 bases). The CDR3 is 13 residues long. Trimming left V 1 base short and J 5 bases short, with 10 bases between. The V gene's germline CDR1 is SGHKS and CDR2 YYEKEE (reference sequence). The CDR3 region is CASSLWGGDEQYF. Written as DNA, the CDR3 is TGTGCCAGCAGCTTGTGGGGCGGGGACGAGCAGTACTTC.

The V and J genes are TRBV6-4 and TRBJ1-1, with D tentatively TRBD1 (6 bases). The V end was cut by 2 bases, the J end by 1 base, with 8 bases between. The germline CDR1 and CDR2 sequences are MRHNA and SNTAGT. This CDR3 region has 14 residues. The DNA for the CDR3 is TGTGCCAGCAGTGACCAGGGGTCGAACACTGAAGCTTTCTTT. Protein sequence: CASSDQGSNTEAFF.

This clone appeared a single time. J is TRBJ2-7 and V is TRBV5-1; 7 bases agree with TRBD2. The length of the CDR3 is 15 residues. Germline lookup yields CDR1 SGHRS and CDR2 YFSETQ. V lost 1 base and J lost 6; bases outside the gene matches: 10. CDR3 protein: CASSLMAGVSSEQYF. As DNA, the CDR3 is TGCGCCAGCAGCTTGATGGCGGGAGTAAGTAGCGAGCAGTACTTC.

This clone was seen only a few times. CDR3 residues: CASSNQGDQPQHF. The DNA of the CDR3 is TGTGCCAGTAGTAACCAGGGGGATCAGCCCCAGCATTTT. The gene calls are TRBV19 and TRBJ1-5; 7 bases map to TRBD1. Per germline, CDR1 LNHDA and CDR2 SQIVND (reference sequence). V lost 4 bases to trimming and J lost 5 bases; unmatched junction nucleotides: 2. The length of the CDR3 is 13 residues.

This clone was counted between two and nine times. The chain employs TRBV9 and TRBJ2-3, with unresolved D. The V gene's germline CDR1 is SGDLS and CDR2 YYNGEE. V was trimmed by 3 bases and J by 2 bases, leaving 13 bases between them. The CDR3 totals 15 residues. The CDR3 loop is CASSALGGPTDTQYF. The CDR3 DNA reads as TGTGCCAGCAGCGCGCTAGGCGGACCCACAGATACGCAGTATTTT.

The genes are TRBV7-8 and TRBJ1-1; 10 bases align to TRBD1. CDR1 SGHVS and CDR2 FQNEAQ come from the germline V gene. The CDR3 sequence is 15 residues long. The ends lost 1 base at V and 5 bases at J; junction bases unmatched: 4. The CDR3 reads CASSLDLGQGTEAFF. The CDR3 nucleotides are TGTGCCAGCAGCTTAGATTTGGGACAGGGGACTGAAGCTTTCTTT.

The V gene is TRBV4-3, the J gene TRBJ2-3; 10 bases map to TRBD2. This CDR3 contains 18 residues. Per germline, CDR1 LGHNA and CDR2 YSLEER. After removal of 0 bases from V and 0 bases from J, the junction contained 6 bases not matched to a gene. The CDR3: CASSQDLTSGFSTDTQYF. The CDR3, as DNA: TGCGCCAGCAGCCAAGATTTGACTAGCGGGTTTAGCACAGATACGCAGTATTTT.

This clone has more than one count but fewer than ten. Different DNA sequences within this sample yield the same CDR3. V usage is TRBV28 and J usage is TRBJ1-1; D remains unclear. The CDR3 sequence is 12 residues long. Per germline, CDR1 MDHEN and CDR2 SYDVKM. V gave up 4 bases and J gave up 1 base, with 4 bases separating them. This CDR3 reads CASSSTNTEAFF. The CDR3 DNA is TGTGCCAGCAGTTCCACGAACACTGAAGCTTTCTTT.

This chain joins TRBV10-3 and TRBJ1-5; tentative D call: TRBD1 (5 bases). Germline assignment: CDR1 ENHRY and CDR2 SYGVKD. The CDR3 covers 12 residues. The ends were cut back, 10 bases at V and 6 bases at J, with 13 bases in the middle. The CDR3, as DNA: TGTGCCACGAAGGGGACGACTCAGCCCCAGCATTTT. This translates into CATKGTTQPQHF.

This clone was counted a few times. V usage is TRBV6-1 and J usage is TRBJ1-5; TRBD1 might be the D (6 bases). The germline V gene has CDR1 MNHNS and CDR2 SASEGT. V was cut by 8 bases and J by 5 bases, with 19 bases left in between. This CDR3 spans 15 amino acids. CDR3 in DNA: TGTGCCAGCTCCCCGTTACAGGGCCCCCATCAGCCCCAGCATTTT. Amino acids: CASSPLQGPHQPQHF.

This clone was observed once. The gene calls are TRBV10-3 and TRBJ2-1, with D unresolved. The CDR3 contains 12 residues. Germline CDR1 and CDR2: ENHRY and SYGVKD. Trimming took 1 base from V and 6 from J, leaving 4 bases between them. Written as DNA, the CDR3 is TGTGCCATCAGTGAGTTCCGCAATGAGCAGTTCTTC. As protein: CAISEFRNEQFF.